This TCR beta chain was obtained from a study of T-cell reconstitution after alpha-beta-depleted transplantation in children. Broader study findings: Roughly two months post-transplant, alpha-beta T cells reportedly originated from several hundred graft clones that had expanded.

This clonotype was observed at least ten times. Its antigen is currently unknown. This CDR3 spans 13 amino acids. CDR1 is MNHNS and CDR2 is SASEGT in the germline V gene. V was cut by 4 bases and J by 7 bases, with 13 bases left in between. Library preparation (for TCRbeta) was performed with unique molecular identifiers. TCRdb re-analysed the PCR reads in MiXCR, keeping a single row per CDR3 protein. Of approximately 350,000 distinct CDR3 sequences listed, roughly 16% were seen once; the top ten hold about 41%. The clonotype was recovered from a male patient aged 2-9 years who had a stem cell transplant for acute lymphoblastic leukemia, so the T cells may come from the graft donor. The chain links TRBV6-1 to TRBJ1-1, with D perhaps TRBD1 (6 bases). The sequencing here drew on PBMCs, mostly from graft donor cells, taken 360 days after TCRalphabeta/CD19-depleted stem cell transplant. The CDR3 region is CASSGNRVGEAFF. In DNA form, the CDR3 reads TGTGCCAGCAGTGGTAACAGGGTTGGTGAAGCTTTCTTT.